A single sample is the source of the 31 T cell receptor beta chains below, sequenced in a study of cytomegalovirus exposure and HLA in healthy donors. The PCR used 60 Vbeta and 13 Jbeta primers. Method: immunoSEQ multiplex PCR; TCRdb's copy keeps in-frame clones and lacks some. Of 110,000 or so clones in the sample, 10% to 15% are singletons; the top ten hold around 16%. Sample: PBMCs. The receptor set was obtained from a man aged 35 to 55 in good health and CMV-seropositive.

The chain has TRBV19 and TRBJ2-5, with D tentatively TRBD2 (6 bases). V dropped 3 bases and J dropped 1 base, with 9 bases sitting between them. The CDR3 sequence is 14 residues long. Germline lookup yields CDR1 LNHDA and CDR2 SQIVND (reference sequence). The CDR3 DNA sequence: TGTGCCAGTAGTATTACCGGGGGCCAAGAGACCCAGTACTTC. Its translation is CASSITGGQETQYF.

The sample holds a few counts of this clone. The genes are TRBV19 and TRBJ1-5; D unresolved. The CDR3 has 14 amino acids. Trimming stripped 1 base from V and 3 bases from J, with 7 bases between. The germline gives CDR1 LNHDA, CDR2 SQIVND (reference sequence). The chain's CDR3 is CASSIGGPNQPQHF. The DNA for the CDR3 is TGTGCCAGTAGTATAGGTGGGCCCAATCAGCCCCAGCATTTT.

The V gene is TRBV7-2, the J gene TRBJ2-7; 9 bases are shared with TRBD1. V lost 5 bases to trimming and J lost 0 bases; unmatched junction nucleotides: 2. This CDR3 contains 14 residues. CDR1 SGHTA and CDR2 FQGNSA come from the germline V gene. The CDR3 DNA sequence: TGTGCCAGCAGCGAGACAGGGGGCTCCTACGAGCAGTACTTC. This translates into CASSETGGSYEQYF. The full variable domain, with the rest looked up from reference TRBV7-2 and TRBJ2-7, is GAGVSQSPSNKVTEKGKDVELRCDPISGHTALYWYRQSLGQGLEFLIYFQGNSAPDKSGLPSDRFSAERTGGSVSTLTIQRTQQEDSAVYLCASSETGGSYEQYFGPGTRLTVT.

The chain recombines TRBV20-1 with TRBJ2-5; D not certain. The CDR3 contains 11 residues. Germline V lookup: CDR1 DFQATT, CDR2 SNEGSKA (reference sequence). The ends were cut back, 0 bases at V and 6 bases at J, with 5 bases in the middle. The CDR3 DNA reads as TGCAGTGCTAGAGAATGGCAGACCCAGTACTTC. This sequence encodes CSAREWQTQYF.

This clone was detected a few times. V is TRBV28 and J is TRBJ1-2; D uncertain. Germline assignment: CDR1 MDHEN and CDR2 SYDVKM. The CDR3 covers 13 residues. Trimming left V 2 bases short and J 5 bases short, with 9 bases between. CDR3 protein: CASSLARPYGYTF. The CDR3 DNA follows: TGTGCCAGCAGTTTAGCCAGGCCGTATGGCTACACCTTC.

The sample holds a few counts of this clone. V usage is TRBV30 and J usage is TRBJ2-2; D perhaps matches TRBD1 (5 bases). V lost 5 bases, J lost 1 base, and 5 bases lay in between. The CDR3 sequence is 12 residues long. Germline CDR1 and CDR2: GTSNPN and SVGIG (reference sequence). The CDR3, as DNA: TGTGCCTGGGGACAGAACACCGGGGAGCTGTTTTTT. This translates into CAWGQNTGELFF.

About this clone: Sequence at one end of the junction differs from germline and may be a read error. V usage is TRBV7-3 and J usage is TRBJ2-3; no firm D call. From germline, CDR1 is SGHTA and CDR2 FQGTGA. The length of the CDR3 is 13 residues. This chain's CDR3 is CASSSLSTDTQYF. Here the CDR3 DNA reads TGTGCCAGCAGCTCCCTTAGCACCGATACGCAGTATTTT.

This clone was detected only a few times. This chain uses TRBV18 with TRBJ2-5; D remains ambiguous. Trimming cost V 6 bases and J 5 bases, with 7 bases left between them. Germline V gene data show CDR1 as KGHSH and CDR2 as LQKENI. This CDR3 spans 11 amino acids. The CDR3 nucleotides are TGTGCCAGCTCCCAACGGGAGACCCAGTACTTC. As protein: CASSQRETQYF.

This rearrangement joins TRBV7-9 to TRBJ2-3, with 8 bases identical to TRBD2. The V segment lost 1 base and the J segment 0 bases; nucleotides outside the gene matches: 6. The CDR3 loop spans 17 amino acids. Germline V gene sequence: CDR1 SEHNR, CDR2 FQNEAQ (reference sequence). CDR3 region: CASSLDLAGTSTDTQYF. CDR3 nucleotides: TGTGCCAGCAGCTTAGATTTAGCGGGAACTAGCACAGATACGCAGTATTTT.

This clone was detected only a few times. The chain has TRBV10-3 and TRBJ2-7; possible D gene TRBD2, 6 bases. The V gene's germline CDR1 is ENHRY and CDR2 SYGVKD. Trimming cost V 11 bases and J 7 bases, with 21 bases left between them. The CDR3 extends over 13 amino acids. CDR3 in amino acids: CAHGGAPSEEQYF. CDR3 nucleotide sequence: TGTGCCCATGGAGGGGCCCCGAGTGAGGAGCAGTACTTC.

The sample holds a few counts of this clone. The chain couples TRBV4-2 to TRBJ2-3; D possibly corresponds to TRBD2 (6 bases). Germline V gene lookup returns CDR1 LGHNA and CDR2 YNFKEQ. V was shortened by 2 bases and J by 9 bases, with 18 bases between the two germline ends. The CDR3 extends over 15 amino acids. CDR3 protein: CASSQSLTRFETQYF. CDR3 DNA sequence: TGTGCCAGCAGCCAATCCCTGACTAGATTTGAAACGCAGTATTTT.

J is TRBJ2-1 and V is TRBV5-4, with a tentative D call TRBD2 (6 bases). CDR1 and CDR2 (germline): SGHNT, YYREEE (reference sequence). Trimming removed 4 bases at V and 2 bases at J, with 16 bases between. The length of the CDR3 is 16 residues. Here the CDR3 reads CASSRDFSGTYNEQFF. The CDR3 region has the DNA TGTGCCAGCAGCCGGGACTTCTCTGGCACCTACAATGAGCAGTTCTTC. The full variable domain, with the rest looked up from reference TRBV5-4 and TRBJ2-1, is ETGVTQSPTHLIKTRGQQVTLRCSSQSGHNTVSWYQQALGQGPQFIFQYYREEENGRGNFPPRFSGLQFPNYSSELNVNALELDDSALYLCASSRDFSGTYNEQFFGPGTRLTVL.

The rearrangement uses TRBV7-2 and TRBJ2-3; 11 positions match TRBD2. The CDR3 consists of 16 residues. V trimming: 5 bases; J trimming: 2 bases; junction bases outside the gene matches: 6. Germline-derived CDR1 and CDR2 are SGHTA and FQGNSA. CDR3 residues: CASSATSGVLTDTQYF. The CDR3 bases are TGTGCCAGCAGCGCGACTAGCGGGGTCCTCACAGATACGCAGTATTTT.

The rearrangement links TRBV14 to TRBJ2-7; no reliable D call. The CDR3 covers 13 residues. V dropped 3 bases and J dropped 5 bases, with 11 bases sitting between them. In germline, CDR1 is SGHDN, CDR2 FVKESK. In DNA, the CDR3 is TGTGCCAGCAGCCAGTATAACGAGGACGAGCAGTACTTC. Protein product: CASSQYNEDEQYF.

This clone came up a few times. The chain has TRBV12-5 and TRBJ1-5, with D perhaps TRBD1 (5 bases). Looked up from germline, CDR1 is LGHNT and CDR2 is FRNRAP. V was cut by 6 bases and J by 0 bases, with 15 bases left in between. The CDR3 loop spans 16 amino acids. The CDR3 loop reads CASGEGAGTSNQPQHF. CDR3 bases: TGTGCTAGTGGGGAGGGCGCGGGGACTAGCAATCAGCCCCAGCATTTT.

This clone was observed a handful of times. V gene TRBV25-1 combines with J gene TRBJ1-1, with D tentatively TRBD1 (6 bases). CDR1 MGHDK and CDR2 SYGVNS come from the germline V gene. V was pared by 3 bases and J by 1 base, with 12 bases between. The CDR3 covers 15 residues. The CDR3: CASSEWTEENTEAFF. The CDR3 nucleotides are TGTGCCAGCAGTGAGTGGACAGAAGAGAACACTGAAGCTTTCTTT.

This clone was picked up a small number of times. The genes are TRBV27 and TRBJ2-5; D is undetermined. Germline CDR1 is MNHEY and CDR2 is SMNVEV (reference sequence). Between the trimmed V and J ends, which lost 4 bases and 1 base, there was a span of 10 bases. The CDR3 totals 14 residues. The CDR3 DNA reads TGTGCCAGCAGTTCCCTTTTGTCCCAAGAGACCCAGTACTTC. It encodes CASSSLLSQETQYF.

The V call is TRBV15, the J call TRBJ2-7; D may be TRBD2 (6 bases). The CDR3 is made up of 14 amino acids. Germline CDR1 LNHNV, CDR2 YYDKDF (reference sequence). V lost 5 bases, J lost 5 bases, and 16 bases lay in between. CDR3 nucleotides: TGTGCCACCAGCCCGGGACTCGCGATCCACGAGCAGTACTTC. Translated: CATSPGLAIHEQYF.

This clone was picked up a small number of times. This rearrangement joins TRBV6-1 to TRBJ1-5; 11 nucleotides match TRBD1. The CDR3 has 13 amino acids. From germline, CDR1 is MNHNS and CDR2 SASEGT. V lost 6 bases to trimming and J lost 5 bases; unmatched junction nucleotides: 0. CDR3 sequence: CASRGQGDQPQHF. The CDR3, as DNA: TGTGCCAGCAGGGGACAGGGGGATCAGCCCCAGCATTTT.

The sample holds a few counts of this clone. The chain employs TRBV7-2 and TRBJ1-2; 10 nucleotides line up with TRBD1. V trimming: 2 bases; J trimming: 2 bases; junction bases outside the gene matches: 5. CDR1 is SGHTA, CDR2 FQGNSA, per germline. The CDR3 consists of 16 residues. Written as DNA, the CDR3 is TGTGCCAGCAGCTTATGGGAGACAGGGGGCAACTATGGCTACACCTTC. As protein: CASSLWETGGNYGYTF.

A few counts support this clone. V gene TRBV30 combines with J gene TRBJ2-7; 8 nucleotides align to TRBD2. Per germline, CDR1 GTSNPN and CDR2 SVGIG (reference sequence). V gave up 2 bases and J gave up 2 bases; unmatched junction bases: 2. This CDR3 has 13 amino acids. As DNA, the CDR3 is TGTGCCTGGAGTATAGCGGGAACCTACGAGCAGTACTTC. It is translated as CAWSIAGTYEQYF.

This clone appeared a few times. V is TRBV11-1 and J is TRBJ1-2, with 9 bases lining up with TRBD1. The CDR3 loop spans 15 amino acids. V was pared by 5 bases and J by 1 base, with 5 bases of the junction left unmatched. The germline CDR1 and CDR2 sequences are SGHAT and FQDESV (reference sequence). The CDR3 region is CASSIRTGDNYGYTF. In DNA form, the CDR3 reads TGTGCCAGCAGCATCCGGACAGGGGATAACTATGGCTACACCTTC.

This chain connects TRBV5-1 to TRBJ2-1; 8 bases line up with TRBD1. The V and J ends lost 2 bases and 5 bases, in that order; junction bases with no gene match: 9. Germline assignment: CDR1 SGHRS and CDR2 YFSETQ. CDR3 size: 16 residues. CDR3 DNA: TGCGCCAGCAGCTTATATGGGGGACAGGTTAACAATGAGCAGTTCTTC. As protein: CASSLYGGQVNNEQFF.

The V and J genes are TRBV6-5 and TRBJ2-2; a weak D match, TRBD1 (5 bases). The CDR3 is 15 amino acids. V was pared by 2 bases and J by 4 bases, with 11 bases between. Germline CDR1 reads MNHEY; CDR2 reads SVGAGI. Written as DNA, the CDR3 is TGTGCCAGCAGTTACCCGACAGCTGGCACCGGGGAGCTGTTTTTT. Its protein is CASSYPTAGTGELFF.

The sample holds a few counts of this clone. CDR3 nucleotide sequence: TGCGCCAGCAGCCCCAACCCGGGACAAGCATACAATGAGCAGTTCTTC. This gives the protein CASSPNPGQAYNEQFF. The gene calls are TRBV5-1 and TRBJ2-1; D might be TRBD1 (6 bases). The germline gives CDR1 SGHRS, CDR2 YFSETQ. The V end lost 4 bases, the J end lost 4 bases, and 18 bases lay between the germline ends. This CDR3 comprises 16 residues.

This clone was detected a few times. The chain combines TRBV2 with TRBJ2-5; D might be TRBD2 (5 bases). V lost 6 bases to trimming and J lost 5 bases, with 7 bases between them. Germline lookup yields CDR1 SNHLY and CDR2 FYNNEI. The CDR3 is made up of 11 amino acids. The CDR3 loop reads CASRGEETQYF. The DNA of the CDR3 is TGTGCCAGCAGGGGAGAGGAGACCCAGTACTTC.

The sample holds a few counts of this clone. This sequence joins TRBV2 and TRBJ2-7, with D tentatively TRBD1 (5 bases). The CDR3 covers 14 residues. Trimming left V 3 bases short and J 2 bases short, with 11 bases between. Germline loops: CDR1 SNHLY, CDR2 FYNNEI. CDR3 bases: TGTGCCAGCAGTGAGGGTGGGGCAACCTACGAGCAGTACTTC. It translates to CASSEGGATYEQYF.

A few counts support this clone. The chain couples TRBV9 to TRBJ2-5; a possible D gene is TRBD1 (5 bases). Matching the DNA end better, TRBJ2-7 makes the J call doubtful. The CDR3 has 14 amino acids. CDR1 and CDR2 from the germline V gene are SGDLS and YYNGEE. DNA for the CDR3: TGTGCCAGCAGCGTAGGGCAGGGCCACTACGAGCAGTACTTC. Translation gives CASSVGQGHYEQYF.

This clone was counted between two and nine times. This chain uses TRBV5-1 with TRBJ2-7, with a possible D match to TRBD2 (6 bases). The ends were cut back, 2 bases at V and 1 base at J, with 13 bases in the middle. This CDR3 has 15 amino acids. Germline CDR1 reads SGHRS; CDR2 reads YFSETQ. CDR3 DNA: TGCGCCAGCAGCTTCTCGGCGGGGTCATCCTACGAGCAGTACTTC. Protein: CASSFSAGSSYEQYF.

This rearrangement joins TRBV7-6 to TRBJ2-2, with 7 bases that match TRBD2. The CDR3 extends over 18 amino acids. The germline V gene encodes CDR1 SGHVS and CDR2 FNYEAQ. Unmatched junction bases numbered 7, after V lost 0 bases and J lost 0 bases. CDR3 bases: TGTGCCAGCAGCTTAGCTCCTAGCGGAGCCGCGAACACCGGGGAGCTGTTTTTT. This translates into CASSLAPSGAANTGELFF.

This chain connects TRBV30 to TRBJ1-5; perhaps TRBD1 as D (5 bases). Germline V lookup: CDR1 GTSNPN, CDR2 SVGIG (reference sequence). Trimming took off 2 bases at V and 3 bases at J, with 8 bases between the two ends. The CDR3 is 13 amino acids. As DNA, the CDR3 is TGTGCCTGGAGTCCGACAGACAATCAGCCCCAGCATTTT. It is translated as CAWSPTDNQPQHF.